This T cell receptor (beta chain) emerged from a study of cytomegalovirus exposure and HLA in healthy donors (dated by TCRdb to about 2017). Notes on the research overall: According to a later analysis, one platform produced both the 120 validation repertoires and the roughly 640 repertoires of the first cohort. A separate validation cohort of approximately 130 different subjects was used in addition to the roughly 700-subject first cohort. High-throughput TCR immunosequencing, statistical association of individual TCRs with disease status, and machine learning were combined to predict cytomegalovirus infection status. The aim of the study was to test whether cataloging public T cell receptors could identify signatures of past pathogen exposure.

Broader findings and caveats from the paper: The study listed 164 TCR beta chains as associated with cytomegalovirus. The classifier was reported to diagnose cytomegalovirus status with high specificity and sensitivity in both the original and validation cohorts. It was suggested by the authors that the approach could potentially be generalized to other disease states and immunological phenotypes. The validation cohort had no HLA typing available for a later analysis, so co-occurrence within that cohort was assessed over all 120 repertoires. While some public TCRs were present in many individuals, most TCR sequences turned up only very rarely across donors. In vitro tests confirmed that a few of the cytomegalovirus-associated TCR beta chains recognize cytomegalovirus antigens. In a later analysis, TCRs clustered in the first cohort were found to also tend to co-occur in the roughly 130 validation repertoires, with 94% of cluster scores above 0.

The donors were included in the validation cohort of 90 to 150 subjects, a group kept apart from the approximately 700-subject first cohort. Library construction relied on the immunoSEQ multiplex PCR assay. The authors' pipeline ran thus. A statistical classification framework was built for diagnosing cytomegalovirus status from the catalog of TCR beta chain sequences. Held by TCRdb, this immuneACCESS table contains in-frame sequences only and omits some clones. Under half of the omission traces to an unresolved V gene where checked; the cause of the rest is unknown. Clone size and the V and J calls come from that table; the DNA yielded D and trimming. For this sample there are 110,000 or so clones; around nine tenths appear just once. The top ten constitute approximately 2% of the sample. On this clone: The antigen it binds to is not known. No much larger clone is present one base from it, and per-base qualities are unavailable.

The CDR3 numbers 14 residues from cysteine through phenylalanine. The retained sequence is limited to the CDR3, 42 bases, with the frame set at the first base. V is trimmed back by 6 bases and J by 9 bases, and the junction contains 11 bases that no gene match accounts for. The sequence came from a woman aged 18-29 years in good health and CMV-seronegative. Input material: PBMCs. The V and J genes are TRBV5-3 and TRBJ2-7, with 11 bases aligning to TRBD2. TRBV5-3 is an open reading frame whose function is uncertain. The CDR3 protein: CARIAGGPPFVQYF. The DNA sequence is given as TGTGCCAGAATAGCGGGAGGGCCACCCTTTGTGCAGTACTTC.